This entry concerns a single T cell receptor beta chain. The antigen is unknown. The sample comes from a study of shared clonotypes between healthy human individuals. General study findings and limits: A reduction in generation probabilities was seen for non-shared clonotypes relative to those shared by all four donors. Naive subsets, compared against memory subsets, generally had larger estimated richness values. Limitation of the genetic and exposure-history diversity represented came from the few donors.

Germline V gives CDR1 GTSNPN, CDR2 SVGIG (reference sequence). CDR3 size: 13 residues. Trimming cost V 2 bases and J 3 bases, with 9 bases left between them. TCRdb keeps only in-frame clones here, not all; method: immunoSEQ multiplex PCR. This sample carries approximately 2.3 million clones, 85% to 95% of them seen once, and the ten largest clones take 0.35% to 0.45%. The TCR comes from a man aged 18-30 years in good health. Some clones in this sample may be carry-over from other donors' samples. Sequenced: naive CD4+ T cells from PBMCs. Subset denoted: CD45RA+ positively selected. The chain recombines TRBV30 with TRBJ2-3; D perhaps matches TRBD2 (7 bases). The CDR3, as DNA: TGTGCCTGGAGTAAGGGGGGGACAGATACGCAGTATTTT. Protein sequence: CAWSKGGTDTQYF.